The sequence of this TCR beta chain was determined in a study of tumor-infiltrating lymphocytes in primary liver carcinoma. Whole-study results and caveats: A fraction of only about 7-25% of top clones appeared in all five tumor regions. For tumor-adjacent and tumor-blood pairs, overlap was less than that seen for tumor region pairs.

Joint extraction of RNA and DNA used roughly 19-31 mg of bulk tissue that was unsorted. Patients' primary liver carcinoma was surgically resected. This CDR3 is 13 amino acids long. Germline CDR1 LNHDA, CDR2 SQIVND (reference sequence). Trimming cost V 10 bases and J 6 bases; bases outside gene matches: 9. As concerns this clonotype: Its antigen is still unknown.

Using a constant-region primer together with ProtoScript II reverse transcriptase, TCR beta cDNA was made from roughly 500 ng of total RNA. Modified slightly, ARM-PCR produced TCR beta libraries over three nested multiplex PCR rounds. Researchers ran the first two PCR rounds for about 11 cycles each with TRBV1-TRBV30 forward primers and a C-beta reverse primer. One entry per CDR3 protein results from TCRdb running MiXCR on the multiplex PCR reads. Of roughly 190,000 distinct CDR3 sequences in the sample, about 82% were seen once. The chain combines TRBV19 with TRBJ1-5, with 7 bases lining up with TRBD1. This sequence was found in a man in his forties or fifties with primary liver carcinoma and hepatitis B virus infection. The material sequenced was tumor tissue from primary liver carcinoma. CDR3: CATSTDRAQPQHF. DNA of the CDR3: TGTGCCACCAGCACCGACAGGGCTCAGCCCCAGCATTTT.